Listed here are 25 T cell receptor beta chains from one sample, sequenced in a study of identical twins. TCRdb re-derived calls from the 5' RACE reads in MiXCR, one entry per CDR3 protein. The table lists 1,800,000 or so distinct CDR3 sequences, less than 35% of them singletons. Sequenced sample: cord blood. The receptor set was obtained from a newborn girl in good health.

The table lists this clonotype with a few counts. J is TRBJ2-5 and V is TRBV6-1; D gene unclear. CDR1 is MNHNS and CDR2 is SASEGT in the germline V gene. The CDR3 totals 13 residues. Trimming took off 7 bases at V and 1 base at J, with 10 bases between the two ends. The CDR3 spells CASTVLLQETQYF. CDR3 nucleotide sequence: TGTGCCAGCACGGTGCTACTCCAAGAGACCCAGTACTTC.

CDR3 nucleotides: TGCAGTGCTAGAGATGGCAGGACCACAGATACGCAGTATTTT. It is translated as CSARDGRTTDTQYF. The chain combines TRBV20-1 with TRBJ2-3; D is uncertain. This CDR3 is 14 amino acids long. Looked up from germline, CDR1 is DFQATT and CDR2 is SNEGSKA (reference sequence). The V gene lost 0 bases and the J gene lost 2 bases, with 9 bases spanning the gap.

The chain recombines TRBV11-1 with TRBJ1-2; D not certain. Germline CDR1 and CDR2: SGHAT and FQDESV (reference sequence). V was cut by 5 bases and J by 8 bases, with 12 bases left in between. The CDR3 runs 12 residues. CDR3 nucleotides: TGTGCCAGCAGCCCCGCCAGGAGCGGCTACACCTTC. Residues: CASSPARSGYTF.

The V and J genes are TRBV25-1 and TRBJ1-1, with TRBD1 identical over 7 bases. Trimming cost V 1 base and J 4 bases; bases outside gene matches: 6. The CDR3 loop spans 15 amino acids. Germline V CDR1 and CDR2: MGHDK, SYGVNS. In DNA form, the CDR3 reads TGTGCCAGCAGTGAATCCTGGCAGGGGGGCACTGAAGCTTTCTTT. Translated: CASSESWQGGTEAFF.

This clonotype was found many times. The chain recombines TRBV11-2 with TRBJ2-7; no firm D call. The CDR3 runs to 15 residues. The V end was cut by 5 bases, the J end by 1 base, with 15 bases between. CDR1 is SGHAT, CDR2 FQNNGV, per germline. This CDR3 is CASSQRTGHSYEQYF. Here the CDR3 DNA reads TGTGCCAGCAGCCAGCGTACGGGCCATTCCTACGAGCAGTACTTC.

This clonotype was detected many times. This rearrangement joins TRBV20-1 to TRBJ1-4, with TRBD1 matching over 7 bases. J lost 5 bases, V lost 7 bases, and 4 bases had no gene match. This CDR3 comprises 12 residues. Germline values: CDR1 DFQATT, CDR2 SNEGSKA (reference sequence). The CDR3: CSGTGSNEKLFF. CDR3 DNA: TGCAGTGGGACAGGATCCAATGAAAAACTGTTTTTT.

There are many counts of this clonotype. The chain is built from TRBV4-1 and TRBJ1-2; possibly TRBD1 for D (6 bases). CDR1 and CDR2 (germline): MGHRA, YSYEKL. This CDR3 is built from 17 residues. Trimming stripped 0 bases from V and 4 bases from J, with 18 bases between. The CDR3 nucleotides are TGCGCCAGCAGCCAAGAGCCTACAGGGACTTCTACCTATGGCTACACCTTC. Translating gives CASSQEPTGTSTYGYTF.

This chain joins TRBV20-1 and TRBJ1-6; the D gene is possibly TRBD1 (6 bases). From germline, CDR1 is DFQATT and CDR2 SNEGSKA (reference sequence). The CDR3 totals 14 residues. V lost 0 bases and J 7 bases, leaving 10 bases between the germline ends. CDR3 region: CSAREAGANSPLHF. The CDR3 DNA sequence: TGCAGTGCTAGAGAGGCGGGGGCGAATTCACCCCTCCACTTT.

This clonotype has more than one count but fewer than ten. The V call is TRBV5-5, the J call TRBJ1-4, with D possibly being TRBD1 (5 bases). Trimming shortened V by 4 bases and J by 6 bases, and 13 bases separated the two germline ends. The germline V gene encodes CDR1 SGHKS and CDR2 YYEKEE (reference sequence). The CDR3 covers 14 residues. The CDR3 DNA sequence: TGTGCCAGCAGCCGGGGCGCGCCGGATGAAAAACTGTTTTTT. The encoded protein is CASSRGAPDEKLFF.

The sample holds one count of this clonotype. The chain is built from TRBV24-1 and TRBJ2-7; TRBD1 is a possible D gene (6 bases). Germline assignment: CDR1 KGHDR and CDR2 SFDVKD. V was trimmed by 6 bases and J by 7 bases, leaving 24 bases between them. The CDR3 is made up of 16 amino acids. In DNA form, the CDR3 reads TGTGCCACCAGTCCCTCAGGGGCCCCCCTATACAATGAGCAGTACTTC. It encodes CATSPSGAPLYNEQYF.

This clonotype has only a few counts. The J gene is TRBJ1-1, the V gene TRBV12-3 or TRBV12-4; 7 nucleotides line up with TRBD1. The CDR3 runs 16 residues. The junction had 9 bases not matched to a gene; V was cut back by 3 bases and J by 2 bases. The CDR3 DNA reads TGTGCCAGCAGTTTGGCCCGGACAGGACCTAACACTGAAGCTTTCTTT. Translated: CASSLARTGPNTEAFF.

This clonotype has more than one count but fewer than ten. This chain joins TRBV7-9 and TRBJ2-4; 12 nucleotides match TRBD2. The DNA end is a closer match to TRBJ2-7, so the J assignment may be wrong. The CDR3 is made up of 15 amino acids. Germline-derived CDR1 and CDR2 are SEHNR and FQNEAQ (reference sequence). The CDR3 DNA follows: TGTGCCAGCAGCTTAGCGACTAGCGGGAGCACCGAGCAGTACTTC. It specifies CASSLATSGSTEQYF.

This chain joins TRBV3-1 and TRBJ2-3; 12 bases match TRBD2. The V and J ends lost 2 bases and 5 bases, in that order; junction bases with no gene match: 8. CDR3 length: 17 residues. Germline lookup yields CDR1 LGHDT and CDR2 YNNKEL (reference sequence). CDR3 in amino acids: CASSQPLAGGPGDTQYF. CDR3 DNA sequence: TGTGCCAGCAGCCAACCACTAGCGGGGGGCCCGGGAGATACGCAGTATTTT.

This clonotype occurred once. The chain couples TRBV6-1 to TRBJ2-1; 7 bases align to TRBD1. Germline loops: CDR1 MNHNS, CDR2 SASEGT. The length of the CDR3 is 15 residues. V lost 4 bases and J lost 8; bases outside the gene matches: 11. DNA of the CDR3: TGTGCCAGCAGTGTCTCCGGGACAGCGAACGATGAGCAGTTCTTC. Translating it yields CASSVSGTANDEQFF.

This clonotype was seen a handful of times. CDR3 nucleotide sequence: TGCGCCAGCAATGGCGTAGGCACAGATACGCAGTATTTT. Protein product: CASNGVGTDTQYF. The chain carries TRBV5-1 and TRBJ2-3; D is undetermined. CDR3 length: 13 amino acids. V was trimmed by 6 bases and J by 1 base, leaving 9 bases between them. Germline assignment: CDR1 SGHRS and CDR2 YFSETQ.

The chain links TRBV10-3 to TRBJ1-5, with D unclear. Germline values: CDR1 ENHRY, CDR2 SYGVKD. Trimming shortened V by 0 bases and J by 6 bases, and 9 bases separated the two germline ends. CDR3 size: 14 residues. CDR3 coding DNA: TGTGCCATCAGTGAGTCGGGTGAAAGTCAGCCCCAGCATTTT. As protein: CAISESGESQPQHF.

This clonotype was detected only a few times. This chain links TRBV12-3 or TRBV12-4 with TRBJ1-4; D is unclear. The germline V and J ends were trimmed by 5 bases and 10 bases, with 20 bases remaining between them. The CDR3 covers 15 residues. This CDR3 is CASSQQTAPEGKLFF. The CDR3 DNA follows: TGTGCCAGCAGTCAACAAACAGCGCCGGAGGGAAAACTGTTTTTT.

About this clonotype: At one boundary the junction diverges from the germline segment, which might be a read error. The rearrangement links TRBV12-3 or TRBV12-4 to TRBJ1-6; the D gene is possibly TRBD1 (6 bases). The CDR3 consists of 20 residues. The CDR3 protein is CASKLVYAGAWSLYNSPPHF. Written as DNA, the CDR3 is TGTGCCAGCAAATTAGTTTATGCAGGGGCGTGGAGTCTATATAATTCACCCCCCCACTTT.

The V call is TRBV7-2, the J call TRBJ2-1; 15 positions match TRBD2. This CDR3 region has 18 residues. The V segment lost 1 base and the J segment 5 bases; nucleotides outside the gene matches: 6. In germline, CDR1 is SGHTA, CDR2 FQGNSA. The CDR3 loop is CASSLVPGLAGGNNEQFF. The CDR3, as DNA: TGTGCCAGCAGCTTAGTGCCAGGACTAGCGGGGGGGAACAATGAGCAGTTCTTC.

V is TRBV20-1 and J is TRBJ2-3; maybe TRBD2 (5 bases). Germline V CDR1 and CDR2: DFQATT, SNEGSKA (reference sequence). V was shortened by 5 bases and J by 8 bases, with 14 bases between the two germline ends. The CDR3 runs to 12 residues. The CDR3 spells CSADLAWVTQYF. CDR3 nucleotides: TGCAGTGCTGACTTAGCGTGGGTTACGCAGTATTTT.

The chain carries TRBV14 and TRBJ1-3; D remains unclear. Trimming took 3 bases from V and 0 from J, leaving 18 bases between them. Germline values: CDR1 SGHDN, CDR2 FVKESK. The CDR3 runs 18 residues. The CDR3 bases are TGTGCCAGCAGCCAGGCAACAAGACTTTTAAGCTCTGGAAACACCATATATTTT. Protein product: CASSQATRLLSSGNTIYF.

The rearrangement uses TRBV6-1 and TRBJ2-7; D could derive from TRBD1 or TRBD2 (5 bases each). V was trimmed by 8 bases and J by 7 bases, leaving 21 bases between them. The CDR3 spans 14 residues. The germline CDR1 and CDR2 sequences are MNHNS and SASEGT. CDR3 coding DNA: TGTGCCAGCTTAAGACAGAATTTAGAGCGGGAGCAGTACTTC. It codes for CASLRQNLEREQYF.

The genes are TRBV7-9 and TRBJ1-1; D is ambiguous. The CDR3 length is 15 residues. The germline V gene encodes CDR1 SEHNR and CDR2 FQNEAQ (reference sequence). V was shortened by 3 bases and J by 1 base, with 12 bases between the two germline ends. CDR3 DNA: TGTGCCAGCAGCTTGCTTATGGGCCCGAACACTGAAGCTTTCTTT. Its protein product is CASSLLMGPNTEAFF.

This clonotype has a handful of counts. J is TRBJ1-1 and V is TRBV20-1, with D hard to call. The CDR3 loop spans 12 amino acids. V was cut by 3 bases and J by 4 bases, with 9 bases left in between. The germline gives CDR1 DFQATT, CDR2 SNEGSKA (reference sequence). The CDR3 nucleotides are TGCAGTGCTAGTCCGGGGATCACTGAAGCTTTCTTT. Its protein is CSASPGITEAFF.

This clonotype occurred a few times. This CDR3 reads CSAIYRGNYGYTF. DNA for the CDR3: TGCAGTGCTATTTACAGGGGGAACTATGGCTACACCTTC. The V and J genes are TRBV20-1 and TRBJ1-2; 8 nucleotides agree with TRBD1. The CDR3 is 13 amino acids. Germline CDR1 and CDR2: DFQATT and SNEGSKA (reference sequence). The V gene end was trimmed by 4 bases and the J gene end by 2 bases; junction bases not matched to a gene: 3.